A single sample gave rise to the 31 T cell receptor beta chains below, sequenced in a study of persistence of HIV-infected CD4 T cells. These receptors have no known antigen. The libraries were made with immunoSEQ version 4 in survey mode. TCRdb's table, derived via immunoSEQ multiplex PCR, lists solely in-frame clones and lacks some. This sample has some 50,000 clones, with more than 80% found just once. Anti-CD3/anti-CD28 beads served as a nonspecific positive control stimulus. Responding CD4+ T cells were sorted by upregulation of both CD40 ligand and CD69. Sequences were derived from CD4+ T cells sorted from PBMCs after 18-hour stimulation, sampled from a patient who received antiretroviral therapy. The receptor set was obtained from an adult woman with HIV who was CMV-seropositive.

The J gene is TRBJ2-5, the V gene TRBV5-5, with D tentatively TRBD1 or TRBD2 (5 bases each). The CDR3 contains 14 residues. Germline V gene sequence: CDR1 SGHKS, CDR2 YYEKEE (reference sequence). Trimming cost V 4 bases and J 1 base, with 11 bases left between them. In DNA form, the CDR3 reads TGTGCCAGCAGCATGGGACGGGGCCAAGAGACCCAGTACTTC. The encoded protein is CASSMGRGQETQYF.

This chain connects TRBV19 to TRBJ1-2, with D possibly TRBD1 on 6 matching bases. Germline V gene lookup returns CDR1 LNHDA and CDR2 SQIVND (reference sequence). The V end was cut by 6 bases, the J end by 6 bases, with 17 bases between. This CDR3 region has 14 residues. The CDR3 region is CASSTTGREDGYTF. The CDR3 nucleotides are TGTGCCAGTAGCACAACAGGGAGGGAGGATGGCTACACCTTC.

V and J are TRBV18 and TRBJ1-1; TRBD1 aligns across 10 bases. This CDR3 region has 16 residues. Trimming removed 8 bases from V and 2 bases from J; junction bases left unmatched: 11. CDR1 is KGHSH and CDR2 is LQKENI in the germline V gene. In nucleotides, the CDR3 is TGTGCCAGCCAGGACCCGGGACAGGGGACAAACACTGAAGCTTTCTTT. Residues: CASQDPGQGTNTEAFF.

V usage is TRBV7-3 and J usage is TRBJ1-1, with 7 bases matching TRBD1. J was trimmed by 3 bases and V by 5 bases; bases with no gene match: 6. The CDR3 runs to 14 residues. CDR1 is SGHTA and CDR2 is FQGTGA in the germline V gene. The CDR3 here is CASSLGGLDTEAFF. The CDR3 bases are TGTGCCAGCAGCCTAGGGGGCTTGGACACTGAAGCTTTCTTT. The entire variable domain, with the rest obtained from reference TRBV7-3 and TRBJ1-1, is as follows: GAGVSQTPSNKVTEKGKYVELRCDPISGHTALYWYRQSLGQGPEFLIYFQGTGAADDSGLPNDRFFAVRPEGSVSTLKIQRTERGDSAVYLCASSLGGLDTEAFFGQGTRLTVV.

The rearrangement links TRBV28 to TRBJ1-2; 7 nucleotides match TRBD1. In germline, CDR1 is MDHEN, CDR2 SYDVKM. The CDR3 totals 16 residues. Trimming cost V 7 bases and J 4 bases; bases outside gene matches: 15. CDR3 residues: CASTGDSNFMGYGYTF. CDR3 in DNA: TGTGCCAGCACAGGGGACAGCAATTTTATGGGCTATGGCTACACCTTC.

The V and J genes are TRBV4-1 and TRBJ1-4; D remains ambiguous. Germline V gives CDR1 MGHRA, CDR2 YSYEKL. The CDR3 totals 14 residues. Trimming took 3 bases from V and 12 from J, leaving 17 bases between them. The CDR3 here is CASSQEVGRAELFF. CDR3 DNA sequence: TGCGCCAGCAGCCAGGAGGTTGGGAGGGCTGAACTGTTTTTT.

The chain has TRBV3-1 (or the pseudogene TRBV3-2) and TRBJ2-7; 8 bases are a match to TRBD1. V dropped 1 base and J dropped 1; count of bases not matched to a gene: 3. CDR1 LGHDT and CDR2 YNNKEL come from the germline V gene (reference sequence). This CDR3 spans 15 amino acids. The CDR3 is CASSQAGDRSYEQYF. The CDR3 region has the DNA TGTGCCAGCAGCCAAGCGGGGGACAGGTCCTACGAGCAGTACTTC.

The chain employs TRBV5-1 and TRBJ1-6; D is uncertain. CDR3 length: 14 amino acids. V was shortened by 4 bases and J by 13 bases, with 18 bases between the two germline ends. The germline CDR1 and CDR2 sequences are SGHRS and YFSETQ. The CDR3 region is CASSPDSNGVPLHF. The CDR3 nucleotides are TGCGCCAGCAGCCCGGACTCGAACGGGGTGCCCCTCCACTTT.

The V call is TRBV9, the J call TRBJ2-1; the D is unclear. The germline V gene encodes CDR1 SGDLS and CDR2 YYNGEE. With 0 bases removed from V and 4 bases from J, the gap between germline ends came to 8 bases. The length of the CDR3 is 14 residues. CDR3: CASSVGGVYNEQFF. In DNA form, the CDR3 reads TGTGCCAGCAGCGTAGGTGGAGTTTACAATGAGCAGTTCTTC.

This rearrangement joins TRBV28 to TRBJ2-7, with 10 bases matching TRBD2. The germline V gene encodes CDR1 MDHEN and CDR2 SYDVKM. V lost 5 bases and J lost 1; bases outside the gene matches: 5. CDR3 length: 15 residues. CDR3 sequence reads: CASSEAAGGSYEQYF. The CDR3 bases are TGTGCCAGCAGTGAGGCAGCGGGAGGGTCCTACGAGCAGTACTTC.

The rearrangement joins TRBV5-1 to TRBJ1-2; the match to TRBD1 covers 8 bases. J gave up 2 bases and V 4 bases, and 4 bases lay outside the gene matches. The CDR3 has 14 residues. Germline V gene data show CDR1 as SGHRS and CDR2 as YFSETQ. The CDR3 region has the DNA TGCGCCAGCAGCCACCGACAGGGGAACTATGGCTACACCTTC. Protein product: CASSHRQGNYGYTF.

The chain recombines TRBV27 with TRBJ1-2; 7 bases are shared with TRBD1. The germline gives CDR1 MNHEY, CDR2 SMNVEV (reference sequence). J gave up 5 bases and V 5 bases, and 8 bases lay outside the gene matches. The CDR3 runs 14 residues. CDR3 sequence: CASSRTGPSYGYTF. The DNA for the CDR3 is TGTGCCAGCAGTCGGACAGGCCCTTCTTATGGCTACACCTTC.

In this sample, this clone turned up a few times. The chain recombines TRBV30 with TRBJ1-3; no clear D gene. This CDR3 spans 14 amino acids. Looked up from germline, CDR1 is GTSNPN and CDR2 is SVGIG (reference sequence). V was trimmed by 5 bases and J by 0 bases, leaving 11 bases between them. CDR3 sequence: CAWLRPISGNTIYF. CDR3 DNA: TGTGCCTGGCTTCGACCGATCTCTGGAAACACCATATATTTT.

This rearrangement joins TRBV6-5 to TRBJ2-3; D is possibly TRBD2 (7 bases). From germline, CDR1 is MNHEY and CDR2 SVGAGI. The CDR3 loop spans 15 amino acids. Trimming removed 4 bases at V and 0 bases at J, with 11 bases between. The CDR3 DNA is TGTGCCAGCAGTTGGGGGGGGCCAAGCACAGATACGCAGTATTTT. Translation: CASSWGGPSTDTQYF.

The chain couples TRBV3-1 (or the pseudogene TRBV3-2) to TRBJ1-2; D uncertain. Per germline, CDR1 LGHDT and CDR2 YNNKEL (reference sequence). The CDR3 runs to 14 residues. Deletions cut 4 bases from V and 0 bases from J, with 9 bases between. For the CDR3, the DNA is TGTGCCAGCAGCCCGGGAGGAGCTAACTATGGCTACACCTTC. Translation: CASSPGGANYGYTF.

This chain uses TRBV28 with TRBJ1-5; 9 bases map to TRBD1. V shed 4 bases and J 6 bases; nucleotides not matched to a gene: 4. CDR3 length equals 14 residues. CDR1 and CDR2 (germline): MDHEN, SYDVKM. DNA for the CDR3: TGTGCCAGCAGTTCCAACAGGGGGCGTCAGCCCCAGCATTTT. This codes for CASSSNRGRQPQHF.

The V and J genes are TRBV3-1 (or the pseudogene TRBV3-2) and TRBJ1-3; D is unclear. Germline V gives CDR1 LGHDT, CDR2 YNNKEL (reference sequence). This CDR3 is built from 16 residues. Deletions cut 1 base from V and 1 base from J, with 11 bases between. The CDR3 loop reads CASSQAAGSSGNTIYF. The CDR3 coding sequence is TGTGCCAGCAGCCAAGCCGCAGGAAGTTCTGGAAACACCATATATTTT.

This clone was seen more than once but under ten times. CDR3 bases: TGTGCCAGCAGCCCCCTGCTGACAGGGGGCTATGGCTACACCTTC. Translation gives CASSPLLTGGYGYTF. The rearrangement links TRBV14 to TRBJ1-2, with 9 bases identical to TRBD1. J was trimmed by 4 bases and V by 4 bases; bases with no gene match: 7. This CDR3 is 15 amino acids long. CDR1 is SGHDN, CDR2 FVKESK, per germline.

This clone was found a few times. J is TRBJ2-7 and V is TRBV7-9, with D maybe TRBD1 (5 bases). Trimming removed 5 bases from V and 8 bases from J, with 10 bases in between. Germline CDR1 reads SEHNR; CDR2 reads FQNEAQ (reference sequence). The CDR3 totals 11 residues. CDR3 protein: CASSPDSKQYF. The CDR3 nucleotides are TGTGCCAGCAGCCCTGACAGTAAGCAGTACTTC.

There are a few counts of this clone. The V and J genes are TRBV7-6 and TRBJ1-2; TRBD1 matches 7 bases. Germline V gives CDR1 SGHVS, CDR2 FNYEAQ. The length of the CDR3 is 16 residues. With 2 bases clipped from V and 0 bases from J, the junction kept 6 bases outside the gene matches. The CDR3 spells CASSLTGTASNYGYTF. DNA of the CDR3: TGTGCCAGCAGCTTAACCGGGACAGCTTCTAACTATGGCTACACCTTC.

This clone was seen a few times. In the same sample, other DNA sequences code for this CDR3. DNA of the CDR3: TGTGCCAGTAGTATAGACCTTCCGAGACAGGGCTCTGGGGCCAACGTCCTGACTTTC. Translated: CASSIDLPRQGSGANVLTF. This chain links TRBV19 with TRBJ2-6, with 7 bases that match TRBD1. Germline trimming cut 0 bases from V and 0 bases from J; bases unmatched to any gene: 8. This CDR3 comprises 19 residues. Per germline, CDR1 LNHDA and CDR2 SQIVND (reference sequence).

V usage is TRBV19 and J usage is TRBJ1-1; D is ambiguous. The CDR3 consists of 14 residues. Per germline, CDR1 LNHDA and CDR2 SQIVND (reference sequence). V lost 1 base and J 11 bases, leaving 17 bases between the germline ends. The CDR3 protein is CASSIVTETRRAFF. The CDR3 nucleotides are TGTGCCAGTAGTATAGTGACGGAAACCCGAAGGGCTTTCTTT.

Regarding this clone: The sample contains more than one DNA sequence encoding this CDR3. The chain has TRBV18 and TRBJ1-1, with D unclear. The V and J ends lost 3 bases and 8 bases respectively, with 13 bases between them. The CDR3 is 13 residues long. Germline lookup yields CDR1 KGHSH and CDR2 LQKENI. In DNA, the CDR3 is TGTGCCAGCTCACCCAGCGGCTTCGAAGAAGCTTTCTTT. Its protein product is CASSPSGFEEAFF.

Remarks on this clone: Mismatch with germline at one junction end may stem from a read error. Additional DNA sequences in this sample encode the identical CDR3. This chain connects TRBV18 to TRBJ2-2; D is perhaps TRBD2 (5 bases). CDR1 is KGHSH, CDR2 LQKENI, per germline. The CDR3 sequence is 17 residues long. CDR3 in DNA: TGTGCCAGCTCACCGATCGTTGGCGGCAAGCACACCGGGGAACTGTTTTTT. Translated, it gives CASSPIVGGKHTGELFF.

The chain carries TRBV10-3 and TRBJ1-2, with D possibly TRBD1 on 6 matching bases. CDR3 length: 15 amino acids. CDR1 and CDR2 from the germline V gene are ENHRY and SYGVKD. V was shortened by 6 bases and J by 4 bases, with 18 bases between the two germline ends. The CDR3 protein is CAISEVGGSSYGYTF. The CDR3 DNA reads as TGTGCCATCAGCGAAGTGGGGGGCAGTTCCTATGGCTACACCTTC.

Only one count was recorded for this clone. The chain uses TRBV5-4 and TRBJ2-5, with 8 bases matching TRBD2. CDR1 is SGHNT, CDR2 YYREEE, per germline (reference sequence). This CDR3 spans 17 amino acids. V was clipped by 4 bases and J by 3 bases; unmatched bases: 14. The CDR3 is CASSAWRVTSGEETQYF. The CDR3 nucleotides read TGTGCCAGCAGCGCGTGGCGGGTTACTAGCGGAGAAGAGACCCAGTACTTC.

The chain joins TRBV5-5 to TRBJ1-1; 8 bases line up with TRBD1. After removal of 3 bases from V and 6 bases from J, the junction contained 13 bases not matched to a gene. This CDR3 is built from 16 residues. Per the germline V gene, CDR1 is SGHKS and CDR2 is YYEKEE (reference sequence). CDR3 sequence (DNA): TGTGCCAGCAGCTCGAGGACAGGGTATGGAGTTGCTGAAGCTTTCTTT. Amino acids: CASSSRTGYGVAEAFF.

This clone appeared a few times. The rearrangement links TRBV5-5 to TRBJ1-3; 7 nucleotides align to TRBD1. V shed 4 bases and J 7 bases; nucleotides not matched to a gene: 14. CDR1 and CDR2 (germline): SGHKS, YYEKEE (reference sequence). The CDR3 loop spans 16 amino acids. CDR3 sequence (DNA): TGTGCCAGCAGCAAAGTTGGGACAGACCCCGGTAACACCATATATTTT. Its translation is CASSKVGTDPGNTIYF. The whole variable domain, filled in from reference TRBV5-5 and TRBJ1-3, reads DAGVTQSPTHLIKTRGQQVTLRCSPISGHKSVSWYQQVLGQGPQFIFQYYEKEERGRGNFPDRFSARQFPNYSSELNVNALLLGDSALYLCASSKVGTDPGNTIYFGEGSWLTVV.

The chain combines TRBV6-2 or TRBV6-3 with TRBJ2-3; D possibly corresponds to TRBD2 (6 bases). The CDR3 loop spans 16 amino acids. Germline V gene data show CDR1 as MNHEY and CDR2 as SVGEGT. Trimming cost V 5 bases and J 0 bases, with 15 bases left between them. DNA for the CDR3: TGTGCCAGCAGTGATCGGGGGAGACCTAGCACAGATACGCAGTATTTT. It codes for CASSDRGRPSTDTQYF.

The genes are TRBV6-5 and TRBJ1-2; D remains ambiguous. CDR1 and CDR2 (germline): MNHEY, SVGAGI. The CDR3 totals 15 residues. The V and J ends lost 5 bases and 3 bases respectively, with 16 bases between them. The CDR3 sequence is CASSRNQQTYYGYTF. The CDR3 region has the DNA TGTGCCAGCAGTCGGAATCAGCAGACCTACTATGGCTACACCTTC.

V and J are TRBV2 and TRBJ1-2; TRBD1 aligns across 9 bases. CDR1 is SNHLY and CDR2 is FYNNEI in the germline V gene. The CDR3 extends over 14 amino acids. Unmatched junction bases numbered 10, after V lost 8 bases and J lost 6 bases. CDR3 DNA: TGTGCCAGCGTGGGGACAGGGAGGTCCCATGGCTACACCTTC. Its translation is CASVGTGRSHGYTF.